This T cell receptor beta chain stems from a study of a mutant IDH1 vaccine in newly diagnosed glioma. Study context: Vaccines were first given 4-6 weeks after radiotherapy alone, or with temozolomide cycles.

CDR3 size: 14 residues. V shed 4 bases and J shed 7 bases, with 14 bases lying between them. The V gene's germline CDR1 is LGHNA and CDR2 YSLEER. The table came from immunoSEQ multiplex PCR; TCRdb's copy has only in-frame clones and leaves some out. Among some 120,000 clones, around 80% were seen once, and the ten largest hold around 5.5%. As for this clone: Its antigen is undetermined.

Time point described: week 11, during vaccination. In every dose of vaccine, 300 ug of mutant IDH1 20-mer peptide was given alongside topical imiquimod. Sample: PBMCs, taken from a glioma patient whose treatment included an IDH1 peptide vaccine. V usage is TRBV4-3 and J usage is TRBJ2-4, with D perhaps TRBD2 (6 bases). This receptor was obtained from a middle-aged man with glioma. The CDR3 nucleotides read TGCGCCAGCAGCCGGGGGGTGGGTTCGAACATTCAGTACTTC. As protein: CASSRGVGSNIQYF.